The clone carrying this T cell receptor (beta chain) was seen many times. As yet, its antigen is unknown. Quantitative 5'-RACE with molecular barcodes generated TCR beta libraries. TCRdb reprocessed the 5' RACE reads with MiXCR, giving one entry per CDR3 protein. In the table there are around 250,000 distinct CDR3 sequences, approximately 12% of which are singletons. This sample was included in a study of CD8 T cells in ankylosing spondylitis. Points from the study as a whole: Disease-linked clones displayed a CD8+ phenotype and appeared relatively rarely in peripheral blood.

Germline V gives CDR1 SGHRS, CDR2 YFSETQ. The CDR3 runs to 16 residues. The germline V and J ends were trimmed by 0 bases and 7 bases, with 16 bases remaining between them. Sample: blood, either unsorted or a sorted T cell fraction (not recorded which). The V and J genes are TRBV5-1 and TRBJ1-4, with D possibly matching TRBD1 (6 bases). This sequence originates from a male donor with ankylosing spondylitis or in good health (not recorded which). This CDR3 is CASSLDVGAGGEKLFF. CDR3 bases: TGCGCCAGCAGCTTGGATGTGGGGGCAGGTGGTGAAAAACTGTTTTTT.